The 15 T cell receptor beta chains reported below all come from one sample, sequenced in a study of CD8 T cells in ankylosing spondylitis. One entry per CDR3 protein results from TCRdb running MiXCR on the 5' RACE reads. The data contain 200,000 to 250,000 distinct CDR3 sequences, under 8.5% of them seen just once; the ten biggest clones take up 4.5% to 5%. The specimen sequenced was blood, either unsorted or a sorted T cell fraction (not recorded which). Every receptor here comes from a female donor with ankylosing spondylitis or in good health (not recorded which).

This clonotype was counted at least ten times. The chain couples TRBV5-1 to TRBJ2-1; D call uncertain. With 0 bases removed from V and 5 bases from J, the gap between germline ends came to 12 bases. This CDR3 spans 15 amino acids. The germline CDR1 and CDR2 sequences are SGHRS and YFSETQ. CDR3 sequence reads: CASSLEMASDNEQFF. Here the CDR3 DNA reads TGCGCCAGCAGCTTGGAGATGGCTAGTGACAATGAGCAGTTCTTC.

This clonotype was observed at least ten times. V and J are TRBV7-8 and TRBJ2-3, with D perhaps matching TRBD2 (5 bases). Germline values: CDR1 SGHVS, CDR2 FQNEAQ. The CDR3 covers 14 residues. With 2 bases removed from V and 5 bases from J, the gap between germline ends came to 11 bases. The CDR3 nucleotides read TGTGCCAGCAGCTTAATGCGGGCCAGAGATACGCAGTATTTT. Amino acids: CASSLMRARDTQYF.

This clonotype has at least ten counts. This chain links TRBV10-3 with TRBJ2-7; 9 bases map to TRBD2. The V segment lost 6 bases and the J segment 2 bases; nucleotides outside the gene matches: 2. Germline V lookup: CDR1 ENHRY, CDR2 SYGVKD. The CDR3 length is 13 residues. CDR3 bases: TGTGCCATCAGGACTAGCGGAACCTACGAGCAGTACTTC. This gives the protein CAIRTSGTYEQYF.

In its sample, this clonotype was seen many times. The chain combines TRBV4-3 with TRBJ2-7; 11 bases are a match to TRBD2. The V segment lost 5 bases and the J segment 5 bases; nucleotides outside the gene matches: 14. Germline-derived CDR1 and CDR2 are LGHNA and YSLEER. CDR3 length: 17 amino acids. CDR3 coding DNA: TGCGCCAGCAGCTTAAGCGGAGTAGCGGGAGGGCCTAACGAGCAGTACTTC. This translates into CASSLSGVAGGPNEQYF.

The table lists this clonotype with a few counts. This sequence joins TRBV29-1 and TRBJ2-3; tentative D call: TRBD1 (6 bases). V shed 5 bases and J shed 1 base, with 10 bases lying between them. Germline values: CDR1 SQVTM, CDR2 ANQGSEA. The CDR3 extends over 13 amino acids. CDR3 bases: TGCAGCGTTCAGGGGTTGGGCACAGATACGCAGTATTTT. Translation: CSVQGLGTDTQYF.

This clonotype has a count of ten or more. The junction departs from the called germline gene at one end, perhaps through a read error. This chain connects TRBV5-5 to TRBJ2-7; TRBD2 matches at 10 bases. CDR1 and CDR2 (germline): SGHKS, YYEKEE (reference sequence). This CDR3 spans 13 amino acids. CDR3 bases: TGTGCCAGCAGCTTAGAGGTTCCGGGACTAGCGCATTTC. Protein sequence: CASSLEVPGLAHF.

This clonotype was seen many times. V and J are TRBV20-1 and TRBJ2-1; 8 bases map to TRBD1. The CDR3 sequence is 11 residues long. V lost 6 bases, J lost 8 bases, and 3 bases stayed unmatched. Germline CDR1 and CDR2: DFQATT and SNEGSKA (reference sequence). The CDR3 DNA is TGCAGTGCGGGACAGGCCGATGAGCAGTTCTTC. Protein product: CSAGQADEQFF.

This clonotype was observed many times. The chain uses TRBV4-1 and TRBJ2-1; TRBD1 matches at 9 bases. Germline CDR1 MGHRA, CDR2 YSYEKL. V shed 2 bases and J 2 bases; nucleotides not matched to a gene: 13. The CDR3 sequence is 19 residues long. The CDR3 sequence is CASSQFPGQGRGTYNEQFF. Written as DNA, the CDR3 is TGCGCCAGCAGCCAATTCCCGGGACAGGGTAGGGGTACCTACAATGAGCAGTTCTTC.

This clonotype has a count of ten or more. The V and J genes are TRBV6-1 and TRBJ2-1, with 14 bases lining up with TRBD2. V lost 4 bases to trimming and J lost 2 bases; unmatched junction nucleotides: 10. This CDR3 comprises 19 residues. Germline V CDR1 and CDR2: MNHNS, SASEGT. CDR3 in DNA: TGTGCCAGCAGTGGCCGGGGACTAGCGGGAGCGTCCGCCTACAATGAGCAGTTCTTC. This codes for CASSGRGLAGASAYNEQFF.

About this clonotype itself: This may be a read error, as it is one base from a much larger clone. The chain links TRBV5-5 to TRBJ2-2; tentative D call: TRBD2 (5 bases). Deletions cut 7 bases from V and 7 bases from J, with 17 bases between. The CDR3 runs to 14 residues. Germline CDR1 and CDR2: SGHKS and YYEKEE (reference sequence). CDR3 region: CASGPGYGDGELFF. The CDR3 bases are TGTGCCAGCGGCCCGGGGTACGGAGACGGGGAGCTGTTTTTT. Complete variable domain (other parts from reference TRBV5-5 and TRBJ2-2): DAGVTQSPTHLIKTRGQQVTLRCSPISGHKSVSWYQQVLGQGPQFIFQYYEKEERGRGNFPDRFSARQFPNYSSELNVNALLLGDSALYLCASGPGYGDGELFFGEGSRLTVL.

This clonotype came up a few times. The chain joins TRBV18 to TRBJ1-5; no clear D gene. Germline CDR1 KGHSH, CDR2 LQKENI. V was pared by 4 bases and J by 1 base, with 8 bases between. The CDR3 runs to 14 residues. The CDR3 here is CASSLSQSNQPQHF. The CDR3 DNA sequence: TGTGCCAGCTCACTTTCGCAGAGCAATCAGCCCCAGCATTTT.

This clonotype occurred many times. V is TRBV5-1 and J is TRBJ2-7, with D perhaps matching TRBD2 (6 bases). The length of the CDR3 is 16 residues. Germline assignment: CDR1 SGHRS and CDR2 YFSETQ. V gave up 0 bases and J gave up 5 bases, with 18 bases separating them. The CDR3 DNA is TGCGCCAGCAGCTTGGGGGGGGAGCCCGGGGTCGACGAGCAGTACTTC. This sequence encodes CASSLGGEPGVDEQYF.

The chain links TRBV20-1 to TRBJ2-7; TRBD2 agrees at 7 bases. The J segment lost 4 bases and the V segment lost 0 bases, leaving 9 bases of the junction unmatched. CDR1 and CDR2 (germline): DFQATT, SNEGSKA (reference sequence). The CDR3 is 15 residues long. Here the CDR3 reads CSARDAGVPGYEQYF. CDR3 bases: TGCAGTGCTAGAGATGCGGGAGTCCCAGGATACGAGCAGTACTTC.

This clonotype was counted ten times or more. The chain recombines TRBV12-3 or TRBV12-4 with TRBJ2-7; TRBD2 matches at 8 bases. There are 15 residues in the CDR3. Unmatched junction bases numbered 8, after V lost 3 bases and J lost 4 bases. The CDR3 protein is CASSLGSGITYEQYF. The DNA of the CDR3 is TGTGCCAGCAGTTTGGGTAGCGGGATAACTTACGAGCAGTACTTC.

This clonotype came up many times. CDR3 in DNA: TGCAGTGCTCCCATCCCCCCGGGTCCTGTGAAAGAGCAGTTCTTC. Translation gives CSAPIPPGPVKEQFF. This chain joins TRBV20-1 and TRBJ2-1; no definite D call. Germline CDR1 reads DFQATT; CDR2 reads SNEGSKA (reference sequence). Trimming pared 5 bases from V and 10 bases from J, leaving 24 bases between. The CDR3 totals 15 residues.